The 18 T cell receptor beta chains in this list originate from one sample, sequenced in a study of CD8 T cells in Susac syndrome. It was with random hexamers that about 0.45 to 1 ug RNA was reverse transcribed. TCRdb ran MiXCR on the immunoSEQ multiplex PCR reads and lists one entry per CDR3 protein. The repertoire consists of 200,000 to 250,000 distinct CDR3 sequences, with about 96% occurring once and the leading ten covering about 0.088%. Sequencing was done on a sample of CD4+ T cells from PBMCs. The receptor set was obtained from a human donor with multiple sclerosis.

Only one count was recorded for this clonotype. This chain links TRBV7-9 with TRBJ2-1; 10 bases line up with TRBD2. The CDR3 contains 16 residues. The germline gives CDR1 SEHNR, CDR2 FQNEAQ (reference sequence). The trim removed 1 base at V and 6 bases at J, leaving 6 bases unmatched. The CDR3 DNA reads TGTGCCAGCAGCTTAGGGGCGACTAGCGGGCTCAATGAGCAGTTCTTC. Translated, it gives CASSLGATSGLNEQFF.

The gene calls are TRBV12-3 or TRBV12-4 and TRBJ1-1; D is uncertain. With 7 bases removed from V and 4 bases from J, the gap between germline ends came to 7 bases. The length of the CDR3 is 11 residues. CDR3 in DNA: TGTGCCAGCAAGTATGGCACTGAAGCTTTCTTT. This sequence encodes CASKYGTEAFF.

The chain combines TRBV3-1 with TRBJ2-3, with D unclear. CDR1 and CDR2 (germline): LGHDT, YNNKEL (reference sequence). Trimming took off 1 base at V and 6 bases at J, with 5 bases between the two ends. This CDR3 contains 12 residues. This chain's CDR3 is CASSQVWDTQYF. The DNA of the CDR3 is TGTGCCAGCAGCCAAGTATGGGATACGCAGTATTTT.

V usage is TRBV20-1 and J usage is TRBJ1-2; D ambiguous. Germline CDR1 and CDR2: DFQATT and SNEGSKA (reference sequence). The CDR3 sequence is 11 residues long. Between the trimmed V and J ends, which lost 5 bases and 7 bases, there was a span of 11 bases. The chain's CDR3 is CSAADLTGYTF. The CDR3 region has the DNA TGCAGTGCTGCTGACCTTACTGGCTACACCTTC.

This chain connects TRBV3-1 to TRBJ1-1; D might be TRBD1 (6 bases). The V end was cut by 4 bases, the J end by 0 bases, with 12 bases between. This CDR3 spans 15 amino acids. Germline V gene data show CDR1 as LGHDT and CDR2 as YNNKEL (reference sequence). The DNA of the CDR3 is TGTGCCAGCAGCCCGCAGGGGAATATGAACACTGAAGCTTTCTTT. Amino acids: CASSPQGNMNTEAFF.

This clonotype was counted a single time. The rearrangement uses TRBV12-3 or TRBV12-4 and TRBJ2-7, with D possibly being TRBD2 (6 bases). V lost 7 bases and J lost 4, with 14 bases in between. CDR3 size: 13 residues. The CDR3 reads CASTPGGLYEQYF. In DNA form, the CDR3 reads TGTGCCAGCACCCCAGGAGGGTTGTACGAGCAGTACTTC.

This sequence joins TRBV27 and TRBJ2-7; TRBD2 matches 10 bases. This CDR3 is 14 amino acids long. Germline-derived CDR1 and CDR2 are MNHEY and SMNVEV (reference sequence). Trimming cost V 8 bases and J 4 bases; bases outside gene matches: 8. The CDR3 DNA sequence: TGTGCCAGCCGGCTAGCGGGAGCTCTGTACGAGCAGTACTTC. This sequence encodes CASRLAGALYEQYF.

The rearrangement joins TRBV29-1 to TRBJ1-1, with TRBD1 matching 7 bases. This CDR3 contains 12 residues. Germline values: CDR1 SQVTM, CDR2 ANQGSEA. After removal of 6 bases from V and 5 bases from J, the junction contained 6 bases not matched to a gene. The CDR3 coding sequence is TGCAGCGTACAGGGGCTGTTGACTGAAGCTTTCTTT. It codes for CSVQGLLTEAFF.

As DNA, the CDR3 is TGTGCCAGCAGTGACTCTTCCGGGGAGCTGTTTTTT. It is translated as CASSDSSGELFF. This sequence joins TRBV6-4 and TRBJ2-2; D is undetermined. Germline V gene sequence: CDR1 MRHNA, CDR2 SNTAGT. The CDR3 spans 12 residues. Trimming took off 0 bases at V and 6 bases at J, with 2 bases between the two ends.

This clonotype was seen a handful of times. The V and J genes are TRBV18 and TRBJ2-3; no firm D call. With 8 bases removed from V and 2 bases from J, the gap between germline ends came to 5 bases. CDR3 length equals 11 residues. Germline assignment: CDR1 KGHSH and CDR2 LQKENI. The CDR3 coding sequence is TGTGCCAGCAGCCCCACAGATACGCAGTATTTT. Protein: CASSPTDTQYF.

The chain links TRBV4-1 to TRBJ1-2, with D hard to call. CDR3 length equals 14 residues. Germline loops: CDR1 MGHRA, CDR2 YSYEKL. With 0 bases removed from V and 5 bases from J, the gap between germline ends came to 10 bases. This chain's CDR3 is CASSQDQSGYGYTF. The CDR3 DNA follows: TGCGCCAGCAGCCAAGATCAGTCGGGGTATGGCTACACCTTC.

This chain links TRBV5-1 with TRBJ1-2, with TRBD1 identical over 8 bases. CDR1 SGHRS and CDR2 YFSETQ come from the germline V gene. This CDR3 contains 14 residues. Germline trimming cut 6 bases from V and 5 bases from J; bases unmatched to any gene: 9. For the CDR3, the DNA is TGCGCCAGCAACACCCAGGGGGCTCTGTATGGCTACACCTTC. It yields the protein CASNTQGALYGYTF.

Only one count was recorded for this clonotype. V gene TRBV20-1 combines with J gene TRBJ2-7; 13 positions agree with TRBD2. CDR3 size: 12 residues. Looked up from germline, CDR1 is DFQATT and CDR2 is SNEGSKA (reference sequence). Trimming cost V 7 bases and J 6 bases; bases outside gene matches: 3. Here the CDR3 reads CSVRLAGGEQYF. The CDR3, as DNA: TGCAGTGTGCGACTAGCGGGAGGCGAGCAGTACTTC.

The chain joins TRBV27 to TRBJ1-2, with 7 nucleotides matching TRBD1. Losses at the gene ends were 8 bases for V and 7 bases for J; bases not matched to a gene: 7. Looked up from germline, CDR1 is MNHEY and CDR2 is SMNVEV (reference sequence). The CDR3 runs 12 residues. The CDR3 here is CASSNRGFGYTF. The CDR3 bases are TGTGCCAGCTCAAACAGGGGATTTGGCTACACCTTC.

The rearrangement joins TRBV15 to TRBJ2-5; D not resolved. Trimming cost V 0 bases and J 4 bases, with 12 bases left between them. The length of the CDR3 is 15 residues. CDR1 is LNHNV, CDR2 YYDKDF, per germline (reference sequence). CDR3 coding DNA: TGTGCCACCAGCAGAGATCCTGACTGGGCAGAGACCCAGTACTTC. Encoded protein: CATSRDPDWAETQYF.

The chain employs TRBV20-1 and TRBJ1-2; D may be TRBD1 (6 bases). Germline CDR1 DFQATT, CDR2 SNEGSKA (reference sequence). There are 14 residues in the CDR3. The CDR3 nucleotides are TGCAGCGTTAGGGACACTTCCTCAAACTATGGCTACACCTTC. Translated: CSVRDTSSNYGYTF.

The CDR3 DNA is TGTGCCTGGAGTGAGGAACAGGGGGCGAACGGGGCCAACGTCCTGACTTTC. Translating gives CAWSEEQGANGANVLTF. The V and J genes are TRBV30 and TRBJ2-6; 9 bases align to TRBD1. CDR3 size: 17 residues. CDR1 is GTSNPN and CDR2 is SVGIG in the germline V gene (reference sequence). With 1 base clipped from V and 4 bases from J, the junction kept 8 bases outside the gene matches. Combining the CDR3 with reference TRBV30 and TRBJ2-6 gives the whole variable domain SQTIHQWPATLVQPVGSPLSLECTVEGTSNPNLYWYRQAAGRGLQLLFYSVGIGQISSEVPQNLSASRPQDRQFILSSKKLLLSDSGFYLCAWSEEQGANGANVLTFGAGSRLTVL.

This clonotype was counted a single time. The chain uses TRBV12-5 and TRBJ1-1; D is unclear. Trimming pared 3 bases from V and 5 bases from J, leaving 13 bases between. Germline CDR1 LGHNT, CDR2 FRNRAP. The CDR3 totals 14 residues. The CDR3 DNA reads TGTGCTAGTGGTTTACTGCGTGGAGGGACTGAAGCTTTCTTT. It codes for CASGLLRGGTEAFF.